The clone carrying this T cell receptor beta chain appeared many times. Its antigen is not known. The authors prepared the TCRbeta library with unique molecular identifiers. Each CDR3 protein gets one entry after TCRdb re-called the PCR reads with MiXCR. The table lists nearly 200,000 distinct CDR3 sequences, 6.3% of them singletons. This entry comes from a study of T-cell reconstitution after alpha-beta-depleted transplantation in children. Study outcomes and limitations: In some patients, recipient T cells and intrathymic progenitors surviving conditioning explained high day-60 diversity. T-cell counts and diversity were attributed mostly to newly produced T cells one year after transplant. Several hundred expanded graft clones reportedly were the source of alpha-beta T cells about two months after transplant.

Trimming left V 4 bases short and J 7 bases short, with 10 bases between. The germline CDR1 and CDR2 sequences are DFQATT and SNEGSKA (reference sequence). This CDR3 has 11 amino acids. This TCR derives from a girl in the first two years of life with combined immunodeficiency, due to receive a stem cell transplant. The sequenced sample was PBMCs, obtained before TCRalphabeta/CD19-depleted stem cell transplant. The V call is TRBV20-1, the J call TRBJ2-5, with D possibly being TRBD1 or TRBD2 (6 bases each). The CDR3 here is CSATGGGTQYF. The CDR3 DNA sequence: TGCAGTGCTACCGGGGGCGGGACCCAGTACTTC.